This TCR beta chain was documented in a study of human T cells and chemical hapten exposure. The sample's time point: pre-sensitization, week 0. The treatment is: therapeutic diphenylcyclopropenone sensitization with weekly scalp DPC. TCRdb independently ran MiXCR on the RACE reads; one entry per CDR3 protein. The sample contains 250,000 or so distinct CDR3 sequences, around 7% of which appear only once. This clonotype was detected many times. This clonotype originated in a young man with alopecia areata. Some clones in this sample may be carry-over from other donors' samples. This material consisted of whole blood, taken in connection with sensitization to the hapten diphenylcyclopropenone (DPC).

The CDR3 DNA reads as TGTGCCAGCAGCCCCAGCCTGGAGGCGGGCACTGAAGCTTTCTTT. This codes for CASSPSLEAGTEAFF. The chain carries TRBV13 and TRBJ1-1; D is ambiguous. There are 15 residues in the CDR3. Germline V lookup: CDR1 PRHDT, CDR2 FYEKMQ (reference sequence). Trimming took off 5 bases at V and 4 bases at J, with 17 bases between the two ends.